The present T cell receptor (beta chain) was sequenced within a study of T cell responses to AZD1222 COVID-19 vaccine. The junction had 8 bases not matched to a gene; V was cut back by 1 base and J by 7 bases. The CDR3 is 15 amino acids. CDR1 and CDR2 (germline): SGHNT, YYREEE (reference sequence). Clones were sequenced by immunoSEQ multiplex PCR, and TCRdb holds only the in-frame ones, with some missing. Here the sample spans approximately 180,000 clones, around 94% being singletons. The sequencing here drew on peripheral blood, taken on day 0 of AZD1222 vaccination. The receptor was isolated from an adult in good health. The V and J genes are TRBV5-4 and TRBJ2-5, with 9 bases fitting TRBD2. The CDR3 sequence: CASSLKTSGSGTQYF. In DNA form, the CDR3 reads TGTGCCAGCAGCTTGAAGACTAGCGGCAGTGGGACCCAGTACTTC. The complete variable domain, with remaining parts taken from reference TRBV5-4 and TRBJ2-5, reads ETGVTQSPTHLIKTRGQQVTLRCSSQSGHNTVSWYQQALGQGPQFIFQYYREEENGRGNFPPRFSGLQFPNYSSELNVNALELDDSALYLCASSLKTSGSGTQYFGPGTRLLVL.